This T cell receptor beta chain was sequenced for a study of STAT5B mutations in CD4+ large granular lymphocyte leukemia. Study-level information: Cryopreserved patient cells were CD8-depleted, then anti-CD4 bead selected.

TCRdb's copy holds only in-frame clones and misses some; the assay was immunoSEQ multiplex PCR. The sample includes thousands of clones, 89% seen only once; the top ten take approximately 53%. V dropped 5 bases and J dropped 6; count of bases not matched to a gene: 7. Looked up from germline, CDR1 is LNHDA and CDR2 is SQIVND (reference sequence). This CDR3 has 14 residues. The sequencing sample was made of PBMCs. The clonotype was recovered from a woman in her seventies with CD4+ T-cell large granular lymphocyte leukemia. The chain links TRBV19 to TRBJ1-5; 7 nucleotides align to TRBD1. The CDR3 loop reads CASSGTGVRQPQHF. CDR3 bases: TGTGCCAGTAGTGGAACAGGGGTACGTCAGCCCCAGCATTTT.